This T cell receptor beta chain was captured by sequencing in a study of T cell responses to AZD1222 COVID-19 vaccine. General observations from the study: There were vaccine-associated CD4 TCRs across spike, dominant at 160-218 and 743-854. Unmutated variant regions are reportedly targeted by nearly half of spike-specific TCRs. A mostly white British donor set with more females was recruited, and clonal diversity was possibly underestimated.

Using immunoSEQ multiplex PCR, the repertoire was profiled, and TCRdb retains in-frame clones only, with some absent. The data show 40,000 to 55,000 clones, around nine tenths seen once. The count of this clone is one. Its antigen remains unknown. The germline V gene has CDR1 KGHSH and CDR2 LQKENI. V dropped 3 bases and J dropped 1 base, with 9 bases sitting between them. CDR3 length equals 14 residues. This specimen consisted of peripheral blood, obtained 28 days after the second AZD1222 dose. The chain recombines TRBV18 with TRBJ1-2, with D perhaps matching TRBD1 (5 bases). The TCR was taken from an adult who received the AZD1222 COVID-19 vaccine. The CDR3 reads CASSPGTDNYGYTF. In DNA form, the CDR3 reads TGTGCCAGCTCACCGGGGACTGATAACTATGGCTACACCTTC. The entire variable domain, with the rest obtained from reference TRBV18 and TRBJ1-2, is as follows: NAGVMQNPRHLVRRRGQEARLRCSPMKGHSHVYWYRQLPEEGLKFMVYLQKENIIDESGMPKERFSAEFPKEGPSILRIQQVVRGDSAAYFCASSPGTDNYGYTFGSGTRLTVV.